This T cell receptor beta chain was obtained from a study of blood T cell repertoires in COVID-19. Turning to the study itself: The United States, Italy and Spain supplied acute and convalescent COVID-19 samples.

The authors' processing: By means of reference gene primer amplification, nucleated cell counts were estimated. TCRdb's copy holds only in-frame clones and misses some; the assay was immunoSEQ multiplex PCR. V and J calls and clone size are given by that table; D and trimming were obtained from the DNA. The table shows 180,000 or so clones, with approximately 85% occurring only once. The CDR3 extends over 13 amino acids. The germline V gene has CDR1 MNHNY and CDR2 SVGAGI (reference sequence). The ends were cut back, 2 bases at V and 5 bases at J, with 9 bases in the middle. The sequencing input was peripheral blood. V is TRBV6-6 and J is TRBJ1-1; D remains ambiguous. The receptor was derived from a woman in her fifties or sixties with acute or convalescent COVID-19. CDR3 sequence reads: CASSYTRNTEAFF. The CDR3 DNA is TGTGCCAGCAGTTACACTCGAAATACTGAAGCTTTCTTT.